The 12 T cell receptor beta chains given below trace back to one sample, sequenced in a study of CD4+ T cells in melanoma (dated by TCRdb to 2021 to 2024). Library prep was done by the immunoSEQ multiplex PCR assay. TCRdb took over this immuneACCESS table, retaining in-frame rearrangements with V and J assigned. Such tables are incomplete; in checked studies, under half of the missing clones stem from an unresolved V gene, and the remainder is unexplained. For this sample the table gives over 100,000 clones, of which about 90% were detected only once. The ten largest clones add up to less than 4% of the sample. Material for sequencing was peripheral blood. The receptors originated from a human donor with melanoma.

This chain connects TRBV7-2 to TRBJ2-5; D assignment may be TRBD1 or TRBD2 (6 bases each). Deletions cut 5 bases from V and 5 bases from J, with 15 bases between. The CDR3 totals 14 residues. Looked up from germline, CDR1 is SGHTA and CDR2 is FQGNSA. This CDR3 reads CASSRSRGAETQYF. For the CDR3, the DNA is TGTGCCAGCAGCCGTAGTAGGGGGGCGGAGACCCAGTACTTC.

DNA of the CDR3: TGTGCCAGCAGTTCTGGATCGGGGGACGATACGCAGTATTTT. Translating it yields CASSSGSGDDTQYF. The chain is built from TRBV7-9 and TRBJ2-3, with TRBD2 as a possible D gene (6 bases). V lost 6 bases, J lost 6 bases, and 16 bases lay in between. This CDR3 spans 14 amino acids. CDR1 and CDR2 from the germline V gene are SEHNR and FQNEAQ (reference sequence). Filled out from reference TRBV7-9 and TRBJ2-3, the complete variable domain reads DTGVSQNPRHKITKRGQNVTFRCDPISEHNRLYWYRQTLGQGPEFLTYFQNEAQLEKSRLLSDRFSAERPKGSFSTLEIQRTEQGDSAMYLCASSSGSGDDTQYFGPGTRLTVL.

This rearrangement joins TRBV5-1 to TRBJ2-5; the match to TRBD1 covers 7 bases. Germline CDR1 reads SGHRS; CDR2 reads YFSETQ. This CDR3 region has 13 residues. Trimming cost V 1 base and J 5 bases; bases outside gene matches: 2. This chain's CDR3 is CASSLTGAETQYF. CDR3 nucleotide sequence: TGCGCCAGCAGCTTGACAGGGGCGGAGACCCAGTACTTC.

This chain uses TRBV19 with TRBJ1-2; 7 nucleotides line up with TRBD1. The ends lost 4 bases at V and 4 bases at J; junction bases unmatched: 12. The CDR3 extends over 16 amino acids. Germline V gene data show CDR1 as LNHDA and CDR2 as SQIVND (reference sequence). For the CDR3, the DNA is TGTGCCAGTAGTACCAGACAGGGAAGTTATGGCTATGGCTACACCTTC. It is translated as CASSTRQGSYGYGYTF.

The CDR3 DNA reads TGTGCCAGCAGCGGGGGGGCAGGTTACGAGCAGTACTTC. It encodes CASSGGAGYEQYF. V usage is TRBV4-2 and J usage is TRBJ2-7; TRBD2 is a possible D gene (7 bases). V lost 5 bases to trimming and J lost 4 bases, with 12 bases between them. There are 13 residues in the CDR3. CDR1 is LGHNA, CDR2 YNFKEQ, per germline.

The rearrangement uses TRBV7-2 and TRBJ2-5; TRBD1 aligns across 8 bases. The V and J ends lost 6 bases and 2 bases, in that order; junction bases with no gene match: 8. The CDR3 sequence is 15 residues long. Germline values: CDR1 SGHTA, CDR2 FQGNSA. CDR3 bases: TGTGCCAGCAGTCCAGGGGGCGCGGTTCAAGAGACCCAGTACTTC. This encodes CASSPGGAVQETQYF.

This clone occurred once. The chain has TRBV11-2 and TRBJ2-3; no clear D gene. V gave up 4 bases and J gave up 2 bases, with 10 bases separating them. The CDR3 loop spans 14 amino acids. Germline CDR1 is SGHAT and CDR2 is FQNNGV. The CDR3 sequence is CASSSGPITDTQYF. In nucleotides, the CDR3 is TGTGCCAGCAGCTCCGGGCCCATCACAGATACGCAGTATTTT.

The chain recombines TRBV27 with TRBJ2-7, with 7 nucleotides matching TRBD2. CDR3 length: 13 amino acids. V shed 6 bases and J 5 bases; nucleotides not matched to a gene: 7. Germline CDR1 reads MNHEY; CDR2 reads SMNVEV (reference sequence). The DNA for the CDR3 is TGTGCCAGCAGCCCTAGCGGTTATCACGAGCAGTACTTC. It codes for CASSPSGYHEQYF.

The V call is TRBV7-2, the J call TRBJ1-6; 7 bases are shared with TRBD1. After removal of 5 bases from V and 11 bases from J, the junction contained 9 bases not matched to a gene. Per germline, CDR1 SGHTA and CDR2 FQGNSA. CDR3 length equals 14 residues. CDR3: CASSLSGGFAPLHF. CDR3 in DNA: TGTGCCAGCAGCCTATCAGGGGGTTTCGCACCCCTCCACTTT.

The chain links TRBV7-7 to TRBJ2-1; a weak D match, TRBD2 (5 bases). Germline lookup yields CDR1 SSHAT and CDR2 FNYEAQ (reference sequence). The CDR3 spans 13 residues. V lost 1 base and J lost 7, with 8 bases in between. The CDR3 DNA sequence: TGTGCCAGCAGCTTAGATCGGGATAATGAGCAGTTCTTC. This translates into CASSLDRDNEQFF.

The CDR3 region is CASTNRATGELFF. The CDR3 coding sequence is TGTGCCAGCACCAACAGGGCCACCGGGGAGCTGTTTTTT. V is TRBV28 and J is TRBJ2-2; D might be TRBD1 (6 bases). The germline V and J ends were trimmed by 7 bases and 4 bases, with 10 bases remaining between them. In germline, CDR1 is MDHEN, CDR2 SYDVKM. The CDR3 sequence is 13 residues long.

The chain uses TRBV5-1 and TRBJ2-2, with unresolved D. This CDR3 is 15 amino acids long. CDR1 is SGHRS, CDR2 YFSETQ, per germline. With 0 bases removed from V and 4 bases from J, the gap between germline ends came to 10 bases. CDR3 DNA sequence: TGCGCCAGCAGCTTGGATACGGCTGGCACCGGGGAGCTGTTTTTT. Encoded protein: CASSLDTAGTGELFF.